This TCR beta chain is drawn from a study of regulatory T cells in long-lasting Graves disease. About the study: Graves' patients, newly diagnosed, had taken antithyroid drugs under 3 months.

General study results and limits: No thyroid tissue was studied; the work used peripheral blood only. It was possible that the small sample size reduced accuracy.

Specified time point: newly diagnosed GD, antithyroid drugs for less than 3 months. The TCR library was made from RNA extracted from PBMCs. Points on this clonotype: Its specificity is unknown. One end of the junction varies from germline; a read error may be responsible.

This CDR3 spans 18 amino acids. The germline V gene encodes CDR1 ENHRY and CDR2 SYGVKD. Researchers made TCR beta libraries by using iRepertoire HTBI primers and running Arm-PCR on CDR3 regions. Via MiXCR, TCRdb re-called the multiplex PCR reads, giving one row per CDR3 protein. This table holds about 320,000 distinct CDR3 sequences, roughly 18% found once. This receptor was taken from a female donor with Graves disease. The chain has TRBV10-3 and TRBJ2-1, with a weak D call TRBD2 (6 bases). Sequences were derived from peripheral blood mononuclear cells (PBMCs), sampled at new diagnosis, from a patient treated with antithyroid drugs. Here the CDR3 reads CTISESPGGVGVQETQFF. CDR3 in DNA: TGTACCATCAGTGAGTCGCCTGGCGGGGTTGGGGTCCAAGAGACCCAGTTCTTC.